This T cell receptor beta chain was sequenced for a study of cytomegalovirus exposure and HLA in healthy donors. The study's findings and limits: A later analysis showed HLA-associated TCR beta chains outstripping equally common others in clonal expansion. In vitro checks showed that a few CMV-associated chains really do target CMV antigens. Later genetic work tied a missense DCLRE1C variant to beta-chain V and J trimming.

CDR3 length equals 14 residues. Losses at the gene ends were 4 bases for V and 3 bases for J; bases not matched to a gene: 4. Germline values: CDR1 SGHDT, CDR2 YYEEEE. 13 Jbeta primers and 60 Vbeta primers were used for the PCR. Under the authors' procedure: In a later analysis, around 10 million of approximately 81 million unique beta chains occurred in at least two donors. The assay was immunoSEQ multiplex PCR, and TCRdb's table has in-frame clones only and misses some. V, J and clone size derive from that table, while D and trimming were established from the DNA sequence. Of around 150,000 clones in the sample, over 60% were seen once. Concerning this clone itself: As yet, its antigen is unknown.

The source material was PBMCs. The chain recombines TRBV5-6 with TRBJ1-5; 7 nucleotides line up with TRBD1. The TCR was taken from a man aged 40-55 years in good health and CMV-seropositive. The CDR3 loop is CASSRGQFNQPQHF. CDR3 nucleotide sequence: TGTGCCAGCAGCCGGGGACAGTTCAATCAGCCCCAGCATTTT. The complete variable domain, with remaining parts taken from reference TRBV5-6 and TRBJ1-5, reads DAGVTQSPTHLIKTRGQQVTLRCSPKSGHDTVSWYQQALGQGPQFIFQYYEEEERQRGNFPDRFSGHQFPNYSSELNVNALLLGDSALYLCASSRGQFNQPQHFGDGTRLSIL.